This TCR beta chain comes out of a study of beta chain features in type 1 diabetes. Looking at the study overall: In age, gender and cell yields, patients were similar to healthy donors.

TCRB transcripts that were expressed got sequenced, as all of the isolated RNA had been reverse transcribed. Some 3.6 million reads on average were seen across naive, central memory and regulatory T cell samples. Data came from immunoSEQ multiplex PCR; TCRdb stores just in-frame clones and leaves some out. The sample lists some 150,000 clones, about an eighth occurring once. With regard to this clone: Its cognate antigen is unknown.

Whole-study results and caveats: All four CD4+ subsets of Type 1 diabetes patients contained TCRB CDR3s that were moderately but significantly shorter.

CDR3 size: 15 residues. Germline V gene sequence: CDR1 SEHNR, CDR2 FQNEAQ (reference sequence). Unmatched junction bases numbered 1, after V lost 3 bases and J lost 0 bases. The specimen was central memory CD4+ T cells from blood. The sequence was obtained from a man between 18 and 35 years old with type 1 diabetes. This chain links TRBV7-9 with TRBJ2-2; TRBD1 agrees at 7 bases. CDR3 protein: CASSLTGSNTGELFF. CDR3 DNA: TGTGCCAGCAGCTTGACAGGGTCGAACACCGGGGAGCTGTTTTTT.